This T cell receptor (beta chain) was found in a study of a mutant IDH1 vaccine in newly diagnosed glioma (dated by TCRdb to 2020 to 2023). Turning to the overall study: Eight vaccinations were administered to patients in weeks 1, 3, 5, 7, 11, 15, 19 and 23, corresponding to visits V03 through V10. Vaccination began 4-6 weeks after radiotherapy alone, or alongside temozolomide cycles in the chemotherapy-containing groups. Of the roughly 31 treated patients, around 60% were male and around 40% were female, and the mean age was approximately 40 years. Prior to enrollment, patients had been given standard therapy consisting of radiotherapy alone, temozolomide alone, or radiochemotherapy with temozolomide, with the combination given to most patients. Peripheral blood was drawn at six visits: V03 (baseline), V05, V07, V10, V12 and V13. For exploratory analyses, some 24 treated patients had longitudinal TCRB deep sequencing done wherever samples were available.

The method behind the library was the immunoSEQ multiplex PCR assay. Rearranged TCR beta chain sequences were amplified using the hsTCRB Kit according to the manufacturer's protocol. An Illumina MiSeq was used to sequence the TCRB libraries. The published analysis was carried out like this. The kit vendor's proprietary platform handled demultiplexing, trimming and gene mapping. The clones in this table, taken by TCRdb from immuneACCESS, are in-frame only. Not every clone is retained; where verified, under half of the shortfall comes from an unresolved V gene, and the cause of the rest is unknown. V and J calls and clone size are as listed in that table; D and trimming were resolved from the DNA. The table for this sample lists roughly 11,000 clones; roughly 84% of them were counted only once. The top ten clones comprise over 4.5% of the sample. Study-level results and caveats: Availability determined which PBMC samples were chosen for TCRB deep sequencing. Immune responses induced by the vaccine were seen in over 80% of patients across multiple MHC alleles. It was noted by the authors that analyses of patient blood samples could not be reproduced owing to sample limitations. Pseudoprogression seemed to be unrelated to changes in the top peripheral T cell clonotypes found by TCRB sequencing.

In light of the paper, this sample's time point label describes: week 5, during vaccination. Every vaccine dose consisted of 300 ug of a 20-mer mutant IDH1 peptide in Montanide, administered subcutaneously together with topical imiquimod. All donors had newly diagnosed IDH1-mutant astrocytomas of WHO grade 3 or 4 that showed loss of nuclear ATRX. The samples were drawn from NOA16, a multicentre, single-arm, open-label phase I trial in Germany that tested a mutant IDH1 peptide vaccine in humans for the first time. Genomic DNA for TCRB sequencing was isolated from EDTA blood with the DNeasy Blood and Tissue Kit. This clone appeared a few times. The clone's antigen remains unknown. No quality values exist for individual bases; no much larger clone is one base distant. The sequence came from a woman in her thirties or forties with glioma. Some clones in this sample may be carry-over from other donors' samples. Material: PBMCs, obtained from a glioma patient whose treatment included an IDH1 peptide vaccine.

CDR3 loop: CASSSLQGRGYGTEAFF. The nucleotide sequence reads TGTGCCAGTAGTAGCCTACAGGGGCGGGGGTACGGCACTGAAGCTTTCTTT. This chain is built from TRBV19 and TRBJ1-1, with 7 bases in between that match TRBD1. The CDR3 measures 17 amino acids from cysteine to phenylalanine. Of all the DNA, just the CDR3 is kept, 51 bases in frame from base 1. As encoded in the germline V gene (reference sequence), CDR1 is LNHDA while CDR2 is SQIVND. The junction shows trimming of 4 bases on V and 4 bases on J, and the gene matches do not reach 15 bases of it.